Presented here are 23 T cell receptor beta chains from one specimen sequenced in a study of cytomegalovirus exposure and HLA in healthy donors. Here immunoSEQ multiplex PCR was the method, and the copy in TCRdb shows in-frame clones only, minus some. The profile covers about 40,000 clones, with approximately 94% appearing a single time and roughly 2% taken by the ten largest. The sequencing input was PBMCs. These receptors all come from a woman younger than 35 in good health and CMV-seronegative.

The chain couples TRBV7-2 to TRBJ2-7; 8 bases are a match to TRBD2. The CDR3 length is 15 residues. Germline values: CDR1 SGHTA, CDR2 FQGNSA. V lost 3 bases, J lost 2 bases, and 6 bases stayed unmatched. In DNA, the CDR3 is TGTGCCAGCAGCTTCTGGCCCGGGGGGGCCTACGAGCAGTACTTC. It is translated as CASSFWPGGAYEQYF.

DNA for the CDR3: TGTGCCAGCTCACCACCGGGGCAGGGATTGACCGGGGAGCTGTTTTTT. Its translation is CASSPPGQGLTGELFF. This chain uses TRBV18 with TRBJ2-2, with a possible D match to TRBD1 (5 bases). Germline V gene data show CDR1 as KGHSH and CDR2 as LQKENI. Trimming shortened V by 0 bases and J by 5 bases, and 13 bases separated the two germline ends. CDR3 length: 16 residues.

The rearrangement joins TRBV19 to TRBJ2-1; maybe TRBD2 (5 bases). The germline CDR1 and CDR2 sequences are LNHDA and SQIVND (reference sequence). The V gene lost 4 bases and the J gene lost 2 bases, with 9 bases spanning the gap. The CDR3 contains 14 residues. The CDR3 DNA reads TGTGCCAGTAGTAGAGGGTTTACCTACAATGAGCAGTTCTTC. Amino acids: CASSRGFTYNEQFF.

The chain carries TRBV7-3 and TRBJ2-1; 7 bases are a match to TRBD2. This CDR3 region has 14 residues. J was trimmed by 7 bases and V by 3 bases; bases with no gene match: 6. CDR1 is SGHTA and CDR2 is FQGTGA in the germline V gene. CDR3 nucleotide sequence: TGTGCCAGCAGCTTGGCTAGCGGTGAGAATGAGCAGTTCTTC. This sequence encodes CASSLASGENEQFF.

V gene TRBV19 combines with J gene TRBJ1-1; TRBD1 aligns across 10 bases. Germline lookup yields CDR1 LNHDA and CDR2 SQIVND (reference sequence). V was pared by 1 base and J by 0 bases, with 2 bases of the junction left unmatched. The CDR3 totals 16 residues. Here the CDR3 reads CASSIGDRGLNTEAFF. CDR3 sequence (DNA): TGTGCCAGTAGTATAGGGGACAGGGGATTGAACACTGAAGCTTTCTTT.

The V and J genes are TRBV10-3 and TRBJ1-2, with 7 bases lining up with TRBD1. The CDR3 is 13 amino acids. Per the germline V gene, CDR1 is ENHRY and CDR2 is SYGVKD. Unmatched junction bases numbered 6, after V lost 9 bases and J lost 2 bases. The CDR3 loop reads CAMGPGQNYGYTF. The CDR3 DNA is TGTGCCATGGGACCGGGACAGAACTATGGCTACACCTTC.

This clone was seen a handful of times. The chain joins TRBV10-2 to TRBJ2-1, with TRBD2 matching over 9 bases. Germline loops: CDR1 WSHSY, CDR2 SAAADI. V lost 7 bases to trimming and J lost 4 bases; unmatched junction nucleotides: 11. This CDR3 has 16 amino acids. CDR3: CASTLTTSGNYNEQFF. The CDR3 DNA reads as TGCGCCAGCACCCTAACGACTAGCGGAAATTACAATGAGCAGTTCTTC.

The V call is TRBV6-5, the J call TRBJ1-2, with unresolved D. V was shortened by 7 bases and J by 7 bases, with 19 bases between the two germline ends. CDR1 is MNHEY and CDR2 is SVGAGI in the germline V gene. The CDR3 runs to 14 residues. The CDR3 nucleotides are TGTGCCAGCAACGAAGCGGGGAGGTGGTTTGGCTACACCTTC. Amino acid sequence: CASNEAGRWFGYTF.

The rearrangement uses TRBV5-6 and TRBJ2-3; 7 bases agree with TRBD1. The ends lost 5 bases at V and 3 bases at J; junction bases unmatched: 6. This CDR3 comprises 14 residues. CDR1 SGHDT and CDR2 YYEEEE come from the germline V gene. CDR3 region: CASSSQGETDTQYF. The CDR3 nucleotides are TGTGCCAGCAGTTCCCAGGGGGAGACAGATACGCAGTATTTT.

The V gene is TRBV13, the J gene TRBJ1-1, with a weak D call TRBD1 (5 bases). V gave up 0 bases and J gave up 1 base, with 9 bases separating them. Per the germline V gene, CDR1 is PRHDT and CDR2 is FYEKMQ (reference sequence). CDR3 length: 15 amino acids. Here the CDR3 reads CASSLGQGGNTEAFF. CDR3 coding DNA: TGTGCCAGCAGCTTAGGTCAGGGCGGGAACACTGAAGCTTTCTTT. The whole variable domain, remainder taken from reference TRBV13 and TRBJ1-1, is AAGVIQSPRHLIKEKRETATLKCYPIPRHDTVYWYQQGPGQDPQFLISFYEKMQSDKGSIPDRFSAQQFSDYHSELNMSSLELGDSALYFCASSLGQGGNTEAFFGQGTRLTVV.

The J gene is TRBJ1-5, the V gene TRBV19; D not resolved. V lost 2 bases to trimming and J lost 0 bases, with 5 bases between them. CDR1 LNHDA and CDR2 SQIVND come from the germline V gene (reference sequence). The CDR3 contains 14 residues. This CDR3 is CASSITVSNQPQHF. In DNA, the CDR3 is TGTGCCAGTAGTATAACGGTTAGCAATCAGCCCCAGCATTTT.

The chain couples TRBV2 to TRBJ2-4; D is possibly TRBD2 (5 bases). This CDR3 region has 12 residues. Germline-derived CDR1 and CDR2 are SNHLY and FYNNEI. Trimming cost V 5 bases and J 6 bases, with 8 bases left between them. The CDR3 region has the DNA TGTGCCAGCAGTACCGGGATAAACATTCAGTACTTC. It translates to CASSTGINIQYF.

The CDR3 here is CAISAVQDSPLHF. CDR3 nucleotide sequence: TGTGCCATCAGTGCTGTTCAGGATTCACCCCTCCACTTT. This rearrangement joins TRBV10-3 to TRBJ1-6; D call uncertain. The V end was cut by 4 bases, the J end by 8 bases, with 9 bases between. This CDR3 has 13 residues. Germline-derived CDR1 and CDR2 are ENHRY and SYGVKD.

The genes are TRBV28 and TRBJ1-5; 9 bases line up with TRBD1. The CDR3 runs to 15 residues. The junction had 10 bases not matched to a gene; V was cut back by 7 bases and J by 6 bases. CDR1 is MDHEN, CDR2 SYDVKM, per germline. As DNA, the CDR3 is TGTGCCAGCACATACATACAGGGGGCGACTCAGCCCCAGCATTTT. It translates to CASTYIQGATQPQHF.

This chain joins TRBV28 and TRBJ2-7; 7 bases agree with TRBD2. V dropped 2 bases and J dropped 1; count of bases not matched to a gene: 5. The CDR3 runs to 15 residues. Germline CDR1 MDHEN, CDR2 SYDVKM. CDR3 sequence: CASSLGASGSYEQYF. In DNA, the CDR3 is TGTGCCAGCAGTTTAGGTGCTAGCGGATCCTACGAGCAGTACTTC. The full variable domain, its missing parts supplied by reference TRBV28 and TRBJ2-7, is DVKVTQSSRYLVKRTGEKVFLECVQDMDHENMFWYRQDPGLGLRLIYFSYDVKMKEKGDIPEGYSVSREKKERFSLILESASTNQTSMYLCASSLGASGSYEQYFGPGTRLTVT.

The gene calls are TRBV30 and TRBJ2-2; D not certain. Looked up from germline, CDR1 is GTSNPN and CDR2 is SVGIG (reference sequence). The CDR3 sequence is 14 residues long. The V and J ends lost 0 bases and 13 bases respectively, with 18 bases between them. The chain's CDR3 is CAWSVPSAPTGLFF. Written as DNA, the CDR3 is TGTGCCTGGAGTGTGCCCTCCGCCCCAACTGGGCTGTTTTTT.

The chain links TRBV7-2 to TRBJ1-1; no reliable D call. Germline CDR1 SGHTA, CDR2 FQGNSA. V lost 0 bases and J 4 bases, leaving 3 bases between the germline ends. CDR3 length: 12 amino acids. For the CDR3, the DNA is TGTGCCAGCAGCTTAGCCTTCACTGAAGCTTTCTTT. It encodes CASSLAFTEAFF.

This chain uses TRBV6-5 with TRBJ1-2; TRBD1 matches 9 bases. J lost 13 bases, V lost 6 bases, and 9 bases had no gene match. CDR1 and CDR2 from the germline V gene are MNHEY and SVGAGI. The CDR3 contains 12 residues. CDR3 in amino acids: CASRPRTGVFTF. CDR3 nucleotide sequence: TGTGCCAGCAGACCTCGGACAGGGGTTTTCACCTTC.

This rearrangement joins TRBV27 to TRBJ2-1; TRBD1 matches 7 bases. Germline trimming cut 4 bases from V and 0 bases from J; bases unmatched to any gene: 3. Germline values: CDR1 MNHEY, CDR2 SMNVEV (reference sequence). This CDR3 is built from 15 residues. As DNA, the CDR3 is TGTGCCAGCAGTTCCGGGACAGTCTCCTACAATGAGCAGTTCTTC. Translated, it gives CASSSGTVSYNEQFF.

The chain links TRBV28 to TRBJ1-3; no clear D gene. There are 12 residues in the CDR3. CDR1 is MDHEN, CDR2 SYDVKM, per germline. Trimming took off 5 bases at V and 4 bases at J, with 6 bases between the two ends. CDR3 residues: CASSPTGNTIYF. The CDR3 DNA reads TGTGCCAGCAGTCCAACAGGAAACACCATATATTTT.

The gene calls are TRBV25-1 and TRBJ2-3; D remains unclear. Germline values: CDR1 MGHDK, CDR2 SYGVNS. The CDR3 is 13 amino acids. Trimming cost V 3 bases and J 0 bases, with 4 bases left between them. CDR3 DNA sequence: TGTGCCAGCAGTGAGTCGAGCACAGATACGCAGTATTTT. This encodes CASSESSTDTQYF.

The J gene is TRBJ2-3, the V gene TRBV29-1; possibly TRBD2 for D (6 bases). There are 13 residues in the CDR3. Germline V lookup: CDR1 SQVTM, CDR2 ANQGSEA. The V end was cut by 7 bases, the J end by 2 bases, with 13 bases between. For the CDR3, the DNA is TGCAGCGGGGGGGAACAGAACACAGATACGCAGTATTTT. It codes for CSGGEQNTDTQYF.

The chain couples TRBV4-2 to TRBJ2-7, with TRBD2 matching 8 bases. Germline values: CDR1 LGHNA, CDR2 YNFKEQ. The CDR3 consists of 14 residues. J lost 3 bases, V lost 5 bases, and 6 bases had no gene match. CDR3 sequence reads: CASSSSAGGYEQYF. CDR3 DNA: TGTGCCAGCAGCTCGAGCGCGGGAGGCTACGAGCAGTACTTC.